This T cell receptor (beta chain) comes out of a study of graft-versus-host responses after intestinal transplantation. Generated by immunoSEQ multiplex PCR, the TCRdb table keeps only in-frame clones and is missing some. The sample shows around 95,000 clones, roughly 87% of them seen only once. CDR3 length: 14 residues. V gave up 0 bases and J gave up 6 bases, with 8 bases separating them. Germline lookup yields CDR1 LNHDA and CDR2 SQIVND (reference sequence). As regards this clone: Its antigen remains unknown.

Specimen: unstimulated CD4+ T cells sorted from spleen or lymph node cells, collected before transplant. V usage is TRBV19 and J usage is TRBJ2-2; D call uncertain. This clonotype originated in a human donor who was the organ donor for an intestinal transplant. CDR3 sequence reads: CASSIDFRAGELFF. The CDR3 nucleotides are TGTGCCAGTAGTATAGATTTTCGAGCCGGGGAGCTGTTTTTT. Variable domain in full (rest from reference TRBV19 and TRBJ2-2): DGGITQSPKYLFRKEGQNVTLSCEQNLNHDAMYWYRQDPGQGLRLIYYSQIVNDFQKGDIAEGYSVSREKKESFPLTVTSAQKNPTAFYLCASSIDFRAGELFFGEGSRLTVL.